Listed here are 19 T cell receptor beta chains from one sample, sequenced in a study of cytomegalovirus exposure and HLA in healthy donors. The data were produced by immunoSEQ multiplex PCR, yet TCRdb's version contains in-frame clones alone and is incomplete. The sample carries 150,000 to 200,000 clones, about 83% recorded once. Sequenced input: PBMCs. The receptors derive from a woman under 30 in good health and CMV-seronegative.

Concerning this clone itself: The junction departs from the called germline gene at one end, perhaps through a read error. The genes are TRBV30 and TRBJ2-1; D perhaps matches TRBD1 (6 bases). The germline CDR1 and CDR2 sequences are GTSNPN and SVGIG (reference sequence). The CDR3 totals 13 residues. CDR3 protein: CAWSVRGYTEQFF. The CDR3, as DNA: TGTGCCTGGAGTGTAAGGGGGTACACTGAGCAGTTCTTC. Together with reference TRBV30 and TRBJ2-1, the CDR3 gives the full variable domain: SQTIHQWPATLVQPVGSPLSLECTVEGTSNPNLYWYRQAAGRGLQLLFYSVGIGQISSEVPQNLSASRPQDRQFILSSKKLLLSDSGFYLCAWSVRGYTEQFFGPGTRLTVL.

The chain is built from TRBV14 and TRBJ2-1, with 12 bases fitting TRBD2. Germline V gene lookup returns CDR1 SGHDN and CDR2 FVKESK. The CDR3 contains 14 residues. V lost 1 base and J lost 15; bases outside the gene matches: 7. The CDR3, as DNA: TGTGCCAGCAGCCAAGCTAGCGGGGGGGCGGCACGGTTCTTC. Encoded protein: CASSQASGGAARFF.

V gene TRBV11-3 combines with J gene TRBJ2-2; TRBD2 agrees at 11 bases. V lost 5 bases to trimming and J lost 6 bases; unmatched junction nucleotides: 8. Germline V gene lookup returns CDR1 SGHNT and CDR2 YENEEA. The CDR3 has 16 amino acids. The CDR3 sequence: CASSPTRGLAAGELFF. Here the CDR3 DNA reads TGTGCCAGCAGCCCAACAAGGGGACTAGCGGCCGGGGAGCTGTTTTTT.

This clone came up once. DNA for the CDR3: TGTGCCATCAGCTGGCAGGGAGGTCTTAACACTGAAGCTTTCTTT. This sequence encodes CAISWQGGLNTEAFF. The chain carries TRBV10-3 and TRBJ1-1; D may be TRBD1 (5 bases). Deletions cut 6 bases from V and 2 bases from J, with 16 bases between. Germline-derived CDR1 and CDR2 are ENHRY and SYGVKD. The CDR3 is 15 amino acids.

The chain has TRBV7-9 and TRBJ1-2; D is possibly TRBD1 (5 bases). CDR3 length: 16 residues. The V gene lost 5 bases and the J gene lost 2 bases, with 18 bases spanning the gap. Germline V CDR1 and CDR2: SEHNR, FQNEAQ (reference sequence). CDR3 loop: CASSPTKTALNYGYTF. CDR3 in DNA: TGTGCCAGCAGCCCCACTAAGACAGCGTTGAACTATGGCTACACCTTC. Complete variable domain (other parts from reference TRBV7-9 and TRBJ1-2): DTGVSQNPRHKITKRGQNVTFRCDPISEHNRLYWYRQTLGQGPEFLTYFQNEAQLEKSRLLSDRFSAERPKGSFSTLEIQRTEQGDSAMYLCASSPTKTALNYGYTFGSGTRLTVV.

The V gene is TRBV5-6, the J gene TRBJ2-7; TRBD1 matches at 7 bases. Per the germline V gene, CDR1 is SGHDT and CDR2 is YYEEEE. Trimming at V came to 0 bases and at J to 2 bases, leaving 2 bases not matched to a gene. The CDR3 loop spans 14 amino acids. This chain's CDR3 is CASSLEGTAYEQYF. CDR3 DNA sequence: TGTGCCAGCAGCTTGGAAGGGACAGCCTACGAGCAGTACTTC.

The chain couples TRBV5-1 to TRBJ1-6, with 7 bases fitting TRBD1. J lost 1 base, V lost 0 bases, and 4 bases had no gene match. This CDR3 comprises 17 residues. Germline V CDR1 and CDR2: SGHRS, YFSETQ. The CDR3 region has the DNA TGCGCCAGCAGCTTGGCCCGACAGGGATCCTATAATTCACCCCTCCACTTT. Its protein product is CASSLARQGSYNSPLHF.

This clone was seen just once. The chain carries TRBV2 and TRBJ1-2, with TRBD1 matching over 10 bases. V lost 4 bases, J lost 3 bases, and 2 bases stayed unmatched. The germline CDR1 and CDR2 sequences are SNHLY and FYNNEI. The CDR3 contains 14 residues. CDR3 loop: CASSGQGADYGYTF. The DNA of the CDR3 is TGTGCCAGCAGTGGACAGGGGGCGGACTATGGCTACACCTTC.

The CDR3 sequence: CASSPPMAGGLPLKETQYF. The CDR3 coding sequence is TGTGCCAGCTCACCACCAATGGCAGGGGGCCTACCCTTAAAAGAGACCCAGTACTTC. V and J are TRBV18 and TRBJ2-5; 8 bases are shared with TRBD1. The trim removed 0 bases at V and 3 bases at J, leaving 15 bases unmatched. The CDR3 runs 19 residues. The germline gives CDR1 KGHSH, CDR2 LQKENI.

This chain connects TRBV6-5 to TRBJ1-6; D gene ambiguous. V dropped 7 bases and J dropped 0 bases, with 7 bases sitting between them. Germline V gene lookup returns CDR1 MNHEY and CDR2 SVGAGI. CDR3 size: 14 residues. The CDR3 bases are TGTGCCAGCATGAGGAGCTCCTATAATTCACCCCTCCACTTT. Its protein product is CASMRSSYNSPLHF.

This chain connects TRBV7-9 to TRBJ2-7; perhaps TRBD1 as D (5 bases). The V gene's germline CDR1 is SEHNR and CDR2 FQNEAQ (reference sequence). The CDR3 runs to 13 residues. V was pared by 5 bases and J by 2 bases, with 10 bases between. This chain's CDR3 is CASSPTGPYEQYF. For the CDR3, the DNA is TGTGCCAGCAGCCCAACAGGACCCTACGAGCAGTACTTC.

The chain has TRBV19 and TRBJ2-3; D call uncertain. The CDR3 has 14 amino acids. Trimming took 1 base from V and 5 from J, leaving 10 bases between them. The germline V gene has CDR1 LNHDA and CDR2 SQIVND (reference sequence). CDR3 residues: CASSIASPGDTQYF. The CDR3 nucleotides are TGTGCCAGTAGTATAGCCAGCCCGGGAGATACGCAGTATTTT. Drawing the rest from reference TRBV19 and TRBJ2-3, the complete variable domain is DGGITQSPKYLFRKEGQNVTLSCEQNLNHDAMYWYRQDPGQGLRLIYYSQIVNDFQKGDIAEGYSVSREKKESFPLTVTSAQKNPTAFYLCASSIASPGDTQYFGPGTRLTVL.

J is TRBJ2-3 and V is TRBV27; the D is unclear. The germline V gene has CDR1 MNHEY and CDR2 SMNVEV (reference sequence). Trimming shortened V by 4 bases and J by 0 bases, and 14 bases separated the two germline ends. The CDR3 loop spans 16 amino acids. CDR3 DNA sequence: TGTGCCAGCAGTTATCTAGTCCCAACTAGCACAGATACGCAGTATTTT. Its protein is CASSYLVPTSTDTQYF.

V usage is TRBV6-1 and J usage is TRBJ2-7, with D unclear. This CDR3 spans 13 amino acids. The germline V gene has CDR1 MNHNS and CDR2 SASEGT. V was cut by 7 bases and J by 1 base, with 11 bases left in between. This chain's CDR3 is CASMVSSSYEQYF. In nucleotides, the CDR3 is TGTGCCAGCATGGTTAGCAGTTCCTACGAGCAGTACTTC.

The chain carries TRBV7-3 and TRBJ2-1; 7 bases are shared with TRBD1. There are 18 residues in the CDR3. The germline CDR1 and CDR2 sequences are SGHTA and FQGTGA. Trimming took 2 bases from V and 0 from J; bases not matched to a gene: 10. The CDR3 coding sequence is TGTGCCAGCAGCTTACTGACAGGGAAAGTAGGCTCCTACAATGAGCAGTTCTTC. Its protein product is CASSLLTGKVGSYNEQFF.

V is TRBV10-3 and J is TRBJ2-7; 9 positions match TRBD1. CDR3 length: 13 residues. The germline V gene has CDR1 ENHRY and CDR2 SYGVKD. The trim removed 8 bases at V and 5 bases at J, leaving 7 bases unmatched. CDR3 loop: CAILTGGRDEQYF. The CDR3 bases are TGTGCCATCCTTACAGGGGGCAGGGACGAGCAGTACTTC.

The chain couples TRBV6-6 to TRBJ2-7; D remains ambiguous. From germline, CDR1 is MNHNY and CDR2 SVGAGI (reference sequence). The CDR3 is 15 residues long. V lost 0 bases, J lost 3 bases, and 12 bases lay in between. The CDR3 sequence is CASSYSTFRGYEQYF. The CDR3 bases are TGTGCCAGCAGTTACTCTACCTTCCGAGGCTACGAGCAGTACTTC.

This chain links TRBV7-8 with TRBJ1-1, with D unclear. Trimming cost V 2 bases and J 3 bases, with 7 bases left between them. CDR3 length: 13 residues. Germline V gene lookup returns CDR1 SGHVS and CDR2 FQNEAQ. As DNA, the CDR3 is TGTGCCAGCAGCTTATCTATCGACACTGAAGCTTTCTTT. As protein: CASSLSIDTEAFF.

The J gene is TRBJ1-1, the V gene TRBV14; weak D call: TRBD1 (5 bases). The CDR3 has 18 residues. Germline loops: CDR1 SGHDN, CDR2 FVKESK. With 0 bases removed from V and 0 bases from J, the gap between germline ends came to 17 bases. This chain's CDR3 is CASSQDIGQGSMNTEAFF. CDR3 sequence (DNA): TGTGCCAGCAGCCAAGATATCGGGCAGGGCAGCATGAACACTGAAGCTTTCTTT.